A selection of T cell receptor beta chains follows, all from one sample in a study of cytomegalovirus exposure and HLA in healthy donors. Using immunoSEQ multiplex PCR, the repertoire was profiled, and TCRdb retains in-frame clones only, with some absent. In the table there are around 100,000 clones, about 86% of which are singletons. The sequenced material came from PBMCs. These receptors all come from a woman aged 65 to 85 in good health and CMV-seropositive. CDR3s include the opening cysteine and the closing phenylalanine or tryptophan. A D gene is named only where the DNA matches it firmly. Clone size appears in some rows only: once, few, many, or a class for an expanded clone.

D	V	size	J	CDR3	DNA
TRBD1	TRBV29-1	.	TRBJ2-5	CSVRRTGGAETQYF	TGCAGCGTACGTAGGACAGGGGGCGCAGAGACCCAGTACTTC
.	TRBV4-1	.	TRBJ2-7	CASSQDPYDGAYEQYF	TGCGCCAGCAGCCAAGACCCTTACGACGGAGCCTACGAGCAGTACTTC
TRBD2	TRBV7-2	few	TRBJ2-7	CASSLDGRGSYEQYF	TGTGCCAGCAGCTTAGACGGGAGGGGCTCCTACGAGCAGTACTTC
TRBD1	TRBV11-2	once	TRBJ1-2	CASSLGTGNGYTF	TGTGCCAGCAGCTTAGGGACAGGGAACGGCTACACCTTC
.	TRBV7-8	few	TRBJ1-1	CASSLAMLGGTEAFF	TGTGCCAGCAGCTTAGCGATGTTGGGGGGAACTGAAGCTTTCTTT
TRBD1	TRBV7-9	.	TRBJ1-2	CSSSPTGTGGVYGYTF	TGTTCCAGCAGCCCCACCGGGACAGGGGGCGTTTATGGCTACACCTTC
TRBD1	TRBV5-4	.	TRBJ1-4	CASSLDRGKADEKLFF	TGTGCCAGCAGCCTTGACAGGGGGAAAGCCGATGAAAAACTGTTTTTT
TRBD1	TRBV7-2	.	TRBJ1-1	CASSSDRWNTEAFF	TGTGCCAGCAGCTCGGACAGGTGGAACACTGAAGCTTTCTTT
TRBD2	TRBV7-2	.	TRBJ2-1	CASSPGLAAYNEQFF	TGTGCCAGCAGCCCGGGACTAGCGGCCTACAATGAGCAGTTCTTC
TRBD1	TRBV7-9	.	TRBJ2-5	CASSSTFKGAAETQYF	TGTGCCAGCAGCTCAACTTTTAAGGGGGCAGCGGAGACCCAGTACTTC
TRBD1	TRBV11-2	once	TRBJ2-3	CASSFGTANTDTQYF	TGTGCCAGCAGCTTCGGGACAGCCAACACAGATACGCAGTATTTT
.	TRBV28	.	TRBJ1-1	CASSNLEQGSTEAFF	TGTGCCAGCAGTAACCTCGAGCAGGGGAGTACTGAAGCTTTCTTT
.	TRBV13	.	TRBJ1-2	CASSDSRKGLQGNYGYTF	TGTGCCAGCAGCGATAGCCGAAAGGGTTTACAGGGAAACTATGGCTACACCTTC
.	TRBV28	.	TRBJ1-1	CASSLNRVEAFF	TGTGCCAGCAGCCTCAACAGGGTAGAAGCTTTCTTT
.	TRBV7-9	few	TRBJ1-1	CASSFQGNTEAFF	TGTGCCAGCAGCTTCCAGGGGAACACTGAAGCTTTCTTT
.	TRBV5-1	few	TRBJ1-2	CASSIGGTNYGYTF	TGCGCCAGCAGCATTGGCGGCACTAACTATGGCTACACCTTC
TRBD1	TRBV6-6	.	TRBJ2-7	CASSSRDRVYYEQYF	TGTGCCAGCAGCTCCCGGGACAGGGTCTACTACGAGCAGTACTTC
.	TRBV30	.	TRBJ2-7	CAWSTSGTSSSYEQYF	TGTGCCTGGAGTACATCCGGGACTTCTAGCTCCTACGAGCAGTACTTC
.	TRBV9	.	TRBJ1-1	CASSGTVERTEAFF	TGTGCCAGCAGCGGGACAGTAGAGCGCACTGAAGCTTTCTTT
TRBD2	TRBV9	.	TRBJ2-7	CASSVGDSGIYEQYF	TGTGCCAGCAGCGTAGGTGATAGCGGGATCTACGAGCAGTACTTC
.	TRBV30	once	TRBJ1-2	CAWRKQFYYGYTF	TGTGCCTGGAGGAAACAGTTTTACTATGGCTACACCTTC
.	TRBV27	.	TRBJ1-1	CASRGTRSGVNTEAFF	TGTGCCAGCAGGGGGACAAGGAGCGGGGTGAACACTGAAGCTTTCTTT
.	TRBV21-1	.	TRBJ2-7	CASSPRTSGPPEQYF	TGTGCCAGCAGCCCTCGGACTAGCGGCCCCCCCGAGCAGTACTTC
TRBD1	TRBV4-1	few	TRBJ1-1	CASSPNLQGVGTEAFF	TGCGCCAGCAGCCCTAACTTACAGGGGGTTGGCACTGAAGCTTTCTTT
TRBD2	TRBV5-1	once	TRBJ2-5	CASSPGLGGETQYF	TGCGCCAGCAGCCCGGGACTAGGCGGAGAGACCCAGTACTTC
.	TRBV19	.	TRBJ2-1	CASSMSNEQFF	TGTGCCAGTAGTATGAGTAATGAGCAGTTCTTC
TRBD2	TRBV30	.	TRBJ2-5	CAWRIAGGGETQYF	TGTGCCTGGAGAATAGCGGGAGGCGGAGAGACCCAGTACTTC
.	TRBV5-1	.	TRBJ1-1	CASSNGAGVLGNTEAFF	TGCGCCAGCAGTAATGGCGCAGGGGTATTGGGAAACACTGAAGCTTTCTTT